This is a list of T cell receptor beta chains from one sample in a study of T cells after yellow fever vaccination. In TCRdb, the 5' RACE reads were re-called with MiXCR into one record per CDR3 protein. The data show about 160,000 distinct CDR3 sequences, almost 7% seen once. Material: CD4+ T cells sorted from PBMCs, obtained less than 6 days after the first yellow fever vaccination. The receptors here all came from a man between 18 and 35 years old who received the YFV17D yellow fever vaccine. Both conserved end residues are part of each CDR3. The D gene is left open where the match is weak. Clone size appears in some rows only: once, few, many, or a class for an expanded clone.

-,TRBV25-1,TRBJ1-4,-,CASSGTNEKLFF,TGTGCCAGCAGTGGAACCAATGAAAAACTGTTTTTT
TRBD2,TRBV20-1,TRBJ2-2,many,CSASSGGNTGELFF,TGCAGTGCTTCTAGCGGGGGAAACACCGGGGAGCTGTTTTTT
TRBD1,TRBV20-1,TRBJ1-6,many,CSAAGTDNSPLHF,TGCAGTGCTGCCGGGACAGATAATTCACCCCTCCACTTT
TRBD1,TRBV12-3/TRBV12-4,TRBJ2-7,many,CASSLDYRGHEQYF,TGTGCCAGCAGTTTAGATTACAGGGGACACGAGCAGTACTTC
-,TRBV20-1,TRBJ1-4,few,CSARGMNEKLFF,TGCAGTGCTAGAGGGATGAATGAAAAACTGTTTTTT
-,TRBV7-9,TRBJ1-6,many,CASSLLNSPLHF,TGTGCCAGCAGCCTTCTCAATTCACCCCTCCACTTT
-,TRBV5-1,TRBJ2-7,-,CASSSYYEQYF,TGCGCCAGCAGCTCATACTACGAGCAGTACTTC
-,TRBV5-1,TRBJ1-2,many,CASSLDGTYGYTF,TGCGCCAGCAGCTTGGATGGGACCTATGGCTACACCTTC
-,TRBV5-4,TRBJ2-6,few,CASSQLFGSGANVLTF,TGTGCCAGCAGCCAACTTTTCGGGTCTGGGGCCAACGTCCTGACTTTC
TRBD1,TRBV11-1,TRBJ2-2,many,CASSLAPGGRAGELFF,TGTGCCAGCAGCCTCGCACCAGGGGGCCGCGCCGGGGAGCTGTTTTTT
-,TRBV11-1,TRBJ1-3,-,CASSSFFEGRKAWSGNTIYF,TGTGCCAGCTCAAGCTTCTTTGAGGGCCGGAAAGCGTGGTCTGGAAACACCATATATTTT
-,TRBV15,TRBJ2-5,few,CATSKGSSGETQYF,TGTGCCACCAGCAAGGGCAGTTCGGGGGAGACCCAGTACTTC
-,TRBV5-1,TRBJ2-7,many,CASRRGGSGTDYEQYF,TGCGCCAGCAGAAGAGGAGGATCCGGGACGGACTACGAGCAGTACTTC
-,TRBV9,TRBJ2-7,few,CASSAGTFAYEQYF,TGTGCCAGCAGCGCCGGGACATTTGCCTACGAGCAGTACTTC
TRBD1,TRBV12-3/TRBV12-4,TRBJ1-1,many,CASSSRDRGTEAFF,TGTGCCAGCAGTTCGCGGGACAGGGGCACTGAAGCTTTCTTT
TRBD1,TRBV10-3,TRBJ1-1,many,CAISRQGALDTEAFF,TGTGCCATCAGTAGACAGGGGGCATTGGACACTGAAGCTTTCTTT
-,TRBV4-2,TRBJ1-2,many,CASSHAPGRRYTF,TGTGCCAGCAGCCATGCACCGGGACGGCGCTACACCTTC
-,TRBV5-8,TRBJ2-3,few,CASSLGISSTDTQYF,TGTGCCAGCAGCTTGGGAATTTCTAGCACAGATACGCAGTATTTT
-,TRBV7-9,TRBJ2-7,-,CASSLSSGEQYF,TGTGCCAGCAGCTTATCGAGTGGCGAGCAGTACTTC
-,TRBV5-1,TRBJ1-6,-,CASSLEVQGRGSPLHF,TGCGCCAGCAGCTTGGAGGTACAGGGACGGGGTTCACCCCTCCACTTT
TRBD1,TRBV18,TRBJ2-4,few,CASSTDRLAKNIQYF,TGTGCCAGCTCGACGGACAGGCTAGCCAAAAACATTCAGTACTTC
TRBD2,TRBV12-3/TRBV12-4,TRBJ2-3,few,CASSLVTSGGVADTQYF,TGTGCCAGCAGTTTAGTGACTAGCGGGGGGGTAGCAGATACGCAGTATTTT
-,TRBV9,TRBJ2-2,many,CASSGQGSGGELFF,TGTGCCAGCAGCGGTCAGGGTTCCGGCGGGGAGCTGTTTTTT
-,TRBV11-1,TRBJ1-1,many,CASSEGPTEAFF,TGTGCCAGCAGCGAGGGTCCCACTGAAGCTTTCTTT
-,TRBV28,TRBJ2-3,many,CASRGQSGSTDTQYF,TGTGCCAGCAGGGGACAATCAGGCAGCACAGATACGCAGTATTTT
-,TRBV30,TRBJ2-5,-,CAWRLLISRNGETQYF,TGTGCCTGGAGACTTTTAATATCTAGGAACGGGGAGACCCAGTACTTC
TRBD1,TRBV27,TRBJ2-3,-,CASSPGQGRGTDTQYF,TGTGCCAGCAGTCCAGGACAGGGAAGGGGCACAGATACGCAGTATTTT
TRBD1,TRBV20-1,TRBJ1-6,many,CSAPTGGINSPLHF,TGCAGTGCTCCGACAGGGGGCATAAATTCACCCCTCCACTTT
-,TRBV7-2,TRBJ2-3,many,CASSLRADTQYF,TGTGCCAGCAGCCTCCGGGCAGATACGCAGTATTTT
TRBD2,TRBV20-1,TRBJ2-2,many,CSARAAGGTGELFF,TGCAGTGCTAGAGCTGCGGGGGGCACCGGGGAGCTGTTTTTT
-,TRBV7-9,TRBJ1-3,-,CASSLWETGNTIYF,TGTGCCAGCAGCTTATGGGAAACTGGAAACACCATATATTTT
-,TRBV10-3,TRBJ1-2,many,CAISEAGPLNGYTF,TGTGCCATCAGTGAGGCAGGGCCATTGAATGGCTACACCTTC
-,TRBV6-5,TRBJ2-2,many,CASRSGGAGELFF,TGTGCCAGCAGGTCGGGTGGAGCCGGGGAGCTGTTTTTT
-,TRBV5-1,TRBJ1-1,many,CASSSDAGGTEAFF,TGCGCCAGCAGCTCAGATGCGGGGGGCACTGAAGCTTTCTTT
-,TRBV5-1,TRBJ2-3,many,CASSHGTGDTSTDTQYF,TGCGCCAGCAGCCACGGGACGGGAGATACTAGCACAGATACGCAGTATTTT
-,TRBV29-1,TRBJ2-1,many,CSRGESYNEQFF,TGCAGCCGGGGAGAAAGCTACAATGAGCAGTTCTTC
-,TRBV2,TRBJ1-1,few,CASSLAMNTEAFF,TGTGCCAGCTCTCTTGCAATGAACACTGAAGCTTTCTTT
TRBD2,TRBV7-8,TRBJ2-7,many,CASSLSYSGGGKAYEQYF,TGTGCCAGCAGCTTATCTTACTCGGGCGGGGGGAAAGCCTACGAGCAGTACTTC
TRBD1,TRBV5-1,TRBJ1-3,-,CASSRAGTVSGNTIYF,TGCGCCAGCAGCAGAGCCGGGACAGTCTCTGGAAACACCATATATTTT
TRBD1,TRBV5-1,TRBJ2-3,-,CASSSTGDADTQYF,TGCGCCAGCAGCTCGACAGGGGATGCAGATACGCAGTATTTT
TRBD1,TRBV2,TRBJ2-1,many,CASRGTGAGEQFF,TGTGCCAGCAGAGGGACAGGGGCCGGTGAGCAGTTCTTC
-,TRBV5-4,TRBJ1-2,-,CASSRGGANYGYTF,TGTGCCAGCAGCCGGGGAGGGGCTAACTATGGCTACACCTTC
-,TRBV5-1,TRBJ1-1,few,CASSLTPLNTEAFF,TGCGCCAGCAGCCTGACTCCCCTGAACACTGAAGCTTTCTTT
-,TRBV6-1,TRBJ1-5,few,CASSPPRRASNQPQHF,TGTGCCAGCAGTCCCCCTCGCAGGGCTTCAAATCAGCCCCAGCATTTT
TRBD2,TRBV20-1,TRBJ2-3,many,CSAGASGGASDTQYF,TGCAGTGCTGGAGCTAGCGGGGGGGCCTCAGATACGCAGTATTTT
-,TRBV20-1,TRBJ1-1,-,CSARKAGSLKTEAFF,TGCAGTGCTCGCAAGGCCGGGTCACTGAAGACTGAAGCTTTCTTT
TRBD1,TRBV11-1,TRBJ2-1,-,CASSPTGVREQFF,TGTGCCAGCAGCCCGACAGGGGTCCGTGAGCAGTTCTTC
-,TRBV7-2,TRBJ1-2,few,CASSPWWQTIYGYTF,TGTGCCAGCAGCCCCTGGTGGCAGACCATCTATGGCTACACCTTC
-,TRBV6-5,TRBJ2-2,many,CASRPSQGGTGELFF,TGTGCCAGCAGACCCTCCCAGGGGGGGACCGGGGAGCTGTTTTTT
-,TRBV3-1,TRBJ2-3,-,CASSQIADTQYF,TGTGCCAGCAGCCAAATAGCAGATACGCAGTATTTT
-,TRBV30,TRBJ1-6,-,CAWSVLRGKVSPLHF,TGTGCCTGGAGTGTACTCCGGGGAAAGGTCTCACCCCTCCACTTT
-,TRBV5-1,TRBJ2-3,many,CASGAWAGTGDTQYF,TGCGCCAGCGGCGCCTGGGCGGGGACTGGAGATACGCAGTATTTT
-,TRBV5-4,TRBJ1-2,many,CASTTMGLSQGGYTF,TGTGCCAGCACAACTATGGGACTGTCCCAAGGGGGCTACACCTTC
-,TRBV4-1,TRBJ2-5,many,CASSHIGGETQYF,TGCGCCAGCAGCCACATTGGGGGAGAGACCCAGTACTTC
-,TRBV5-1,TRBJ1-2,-,CASSLDAYNYGYTF,TGCGCCAGCAGCTTGGACGCGTATAACTATGGCTACACCTTC
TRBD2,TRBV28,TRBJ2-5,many,CASTSTSGGAGVETQYF,TGTGCCAGCACCTCTACTAGCGGGGGGGCCGGAGTGGAGACCCAGTACTTC
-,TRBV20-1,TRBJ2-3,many,CSARAGEGRGTQYF,TGCAGTGCTAGGGCAGGGGAGGGCAGGGGTACGCAGTATTTT
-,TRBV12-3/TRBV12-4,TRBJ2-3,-,CASRRDWTDTQYF,TGTGCCAGCAGGCGGGACTGGACAGATACGCAGTATTTT
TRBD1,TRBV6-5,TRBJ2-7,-,CASSYWTGYEQYF,TGTGCCAGCAGTTACTGGACAGGCTACGAGCAGTACTTC